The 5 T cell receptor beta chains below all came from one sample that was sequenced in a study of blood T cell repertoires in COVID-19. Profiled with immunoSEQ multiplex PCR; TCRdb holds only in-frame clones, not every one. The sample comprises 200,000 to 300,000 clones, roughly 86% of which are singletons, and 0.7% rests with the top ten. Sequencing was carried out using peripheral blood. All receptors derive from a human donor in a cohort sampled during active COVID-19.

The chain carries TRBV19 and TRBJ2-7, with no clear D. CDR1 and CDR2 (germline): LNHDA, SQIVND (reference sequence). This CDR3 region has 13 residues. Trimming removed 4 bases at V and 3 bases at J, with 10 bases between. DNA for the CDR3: TGTGCCAGTAGTAATCTGAGACACTACGAGCAGTACTTC. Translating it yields CASSNLRHYEQYF.

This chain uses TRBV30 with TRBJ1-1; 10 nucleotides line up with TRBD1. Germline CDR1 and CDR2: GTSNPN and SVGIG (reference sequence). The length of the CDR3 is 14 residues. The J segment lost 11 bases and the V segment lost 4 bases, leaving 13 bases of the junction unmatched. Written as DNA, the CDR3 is TGTGCCTGGAAAGGGGACAGGGGTAGGGTTAGGGCTTTCTTT. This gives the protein CAWKGDRGRVRAFF.

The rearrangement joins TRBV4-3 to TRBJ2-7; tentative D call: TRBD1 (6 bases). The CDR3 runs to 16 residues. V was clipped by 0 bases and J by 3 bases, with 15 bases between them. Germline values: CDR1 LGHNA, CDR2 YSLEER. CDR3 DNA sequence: TGCGCCAGCAGCCAAGATTGGTTGGGGGCCTACTACGAGCAGTACTTC. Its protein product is CASSQDWLGAYYEQYF.

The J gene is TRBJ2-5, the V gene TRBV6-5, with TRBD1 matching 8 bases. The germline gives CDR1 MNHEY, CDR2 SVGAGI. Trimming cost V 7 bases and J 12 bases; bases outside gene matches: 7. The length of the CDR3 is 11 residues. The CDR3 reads CASNRLGQEYF. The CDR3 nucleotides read TGTGCCAGCAACCGCCTGGGACAGGAGTACTTC.

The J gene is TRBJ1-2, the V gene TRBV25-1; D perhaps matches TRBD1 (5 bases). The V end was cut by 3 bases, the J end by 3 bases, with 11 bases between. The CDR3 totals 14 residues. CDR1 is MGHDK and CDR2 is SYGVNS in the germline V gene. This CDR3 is CASSDPGRYYGYTF. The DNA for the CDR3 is TGTGCCAGCAGTGATCCAGGGAGGTACTATGGCTACACCTTC.